This T cell receptor beta chain appears in the sequencing data of a study of shared clonotypes between healthy human individuals. Findings and limits, study-wide: Rarefaction indicated that sorted-subset sequencing remained incomplete although depth was large.

On this clone itself: Its antigen is unknown.

The germline V gene encodes CDR1 MGHDK and CDR2 SYGVNS. Trimming took 6 bases from V and 4 from J; bases not matched to a gene: 5. The CDR3 length is 13 residues. The assay was immunoSEQ multiplex PCR, and TCRdb's table has in-frame clones only and misses some. The sample records around 2,000,000 clones, roughly 94% being singletons. The sample comprised naive CD4+ T cells sorted from blood. Subset denoted: CD45RA+ positively selected. The chain has TRBV25-1 and TRBJ1-1; 7 positions agree with TRBD1. This TCR came from a young man in good health. The CDR3 sequence: CASRTRQGTEAFF. CDR3 coding DNA: TGTGCCAGCAGAACCAGACAGGGCACTGAAGCTTTCTTT. Together with reference TRBV25-1 and TRBJ1-1, the CDR3 gives the full variable domain: EADIYQTPRYLVIGTGKKITLECSQTMGHDKMYWYQQDPGMELHLIHYSYGVNSTEKGDLSSESTVSRIRTEHFPLTLESARPSHTSQYLCASRTRQGTEAFFGQGTRLTVV.